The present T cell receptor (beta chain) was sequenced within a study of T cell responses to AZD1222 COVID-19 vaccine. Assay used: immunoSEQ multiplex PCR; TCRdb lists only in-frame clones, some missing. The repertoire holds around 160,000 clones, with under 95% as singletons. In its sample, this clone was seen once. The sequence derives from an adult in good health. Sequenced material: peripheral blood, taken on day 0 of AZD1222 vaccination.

CDR3 coding DNA: TGCAGTGCTAGTACTGGGACTAGCGGGTTTGAGCAGTTCTTC. Translating it yields CSASTGTSGFEQFF. The chain uses TRBV20-1 and TRBJ2-1; 12 nucleotides agree with TRBD2. The ends lost 3 bases at V and 9 bases at J; junction bases unmatched: 6. This CDR3 region has 14 residues. Germline V lookup: CDR1 DFQATT, CDR2 SNEGSKA (reference sequence).